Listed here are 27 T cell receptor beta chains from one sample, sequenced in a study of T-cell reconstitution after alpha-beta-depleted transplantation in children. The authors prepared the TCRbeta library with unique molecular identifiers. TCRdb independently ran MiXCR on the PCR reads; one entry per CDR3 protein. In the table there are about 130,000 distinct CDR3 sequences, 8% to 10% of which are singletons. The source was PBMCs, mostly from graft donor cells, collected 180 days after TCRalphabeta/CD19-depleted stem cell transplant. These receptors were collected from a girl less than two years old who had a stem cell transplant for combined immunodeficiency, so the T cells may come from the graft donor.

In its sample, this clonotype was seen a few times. CDR3 in DNA: TGTGCCAGCAGCTTTACAGGGGGCGTAGGGGGCTACACCTTC. Translation: CASSFTGGVGGYTF. The genes are TRBV7-2 and TRBJ1-2, with 9 bases aligning to TRBD1. Germline lookup yields CDR1 SGHTA and CDR2 FQGNSA. V was clipped by 3 bases and J by 8 bases; unmatched bases: 7. This CDR3 is 14 amino acids long.

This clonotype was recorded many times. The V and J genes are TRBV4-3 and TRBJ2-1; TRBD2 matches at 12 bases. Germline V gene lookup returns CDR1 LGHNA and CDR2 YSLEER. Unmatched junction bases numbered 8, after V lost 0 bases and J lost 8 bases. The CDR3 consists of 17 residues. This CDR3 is CASSQERLAGVVYEQFF. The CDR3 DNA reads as TGCGCCAGCAGCCAAGAGAGACTAGCGGGAGTTGTGTATGAGCAGTTCTTC.

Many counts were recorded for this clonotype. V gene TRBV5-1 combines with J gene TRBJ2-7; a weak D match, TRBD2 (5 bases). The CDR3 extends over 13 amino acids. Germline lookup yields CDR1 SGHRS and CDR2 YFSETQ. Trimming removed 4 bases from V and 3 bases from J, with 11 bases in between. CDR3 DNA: TGCGCCAGCAGCCCCGGGAAAGGCTACGAGCAGTACTTC. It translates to CASSPGKGYEQYF.

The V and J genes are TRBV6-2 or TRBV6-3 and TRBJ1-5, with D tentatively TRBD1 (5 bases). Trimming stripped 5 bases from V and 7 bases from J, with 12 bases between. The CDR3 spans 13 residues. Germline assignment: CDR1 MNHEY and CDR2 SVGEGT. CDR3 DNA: TGTGCCAGCAGTCTGGGGCTAAGGCAGCCCCAGCATTTT. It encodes CASSLGLRQPQHF.

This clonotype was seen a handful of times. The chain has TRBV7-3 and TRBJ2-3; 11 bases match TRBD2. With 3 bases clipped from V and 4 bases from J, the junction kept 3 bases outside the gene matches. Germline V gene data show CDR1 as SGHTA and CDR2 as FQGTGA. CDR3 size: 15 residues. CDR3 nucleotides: TGTGCCAGCAGCTTGACTAGCGGGGTAGCAGATACGCAGTATTTT. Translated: CASSLTSGVADTQYF.

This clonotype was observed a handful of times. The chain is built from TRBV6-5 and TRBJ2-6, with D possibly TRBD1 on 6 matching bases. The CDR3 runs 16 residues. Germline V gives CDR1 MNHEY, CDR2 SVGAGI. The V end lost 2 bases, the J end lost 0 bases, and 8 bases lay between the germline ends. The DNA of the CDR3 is TGTGCCAGCAGTTACAGGGGGAGCTCTGGGGCCAACGTCCTGACTTTC. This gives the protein CASSYRGSSGANVLTF.

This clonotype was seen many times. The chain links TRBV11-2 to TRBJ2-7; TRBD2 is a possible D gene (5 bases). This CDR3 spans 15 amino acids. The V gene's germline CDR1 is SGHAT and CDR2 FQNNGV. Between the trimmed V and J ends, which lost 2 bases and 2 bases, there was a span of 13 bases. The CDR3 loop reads CASSLQGGYAYEQYF. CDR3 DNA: TGTGCCAGCAGCTTACAAGGCGGGTACGCCTACGAGCAGTACTTC.

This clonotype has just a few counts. CDR3 sequence reads: CSAPWPGVENTF. The DNA of the CDR3 is TGCAGTGCCCCCTGGCCAGGGGTGGAGAACACCTTC. This sequence joins TRBV20-1 and TRBJ1-2; D possibly corresponds to TRBD1 (6 bases). Deletions cut 6 bases from V and 12 bases from J, with 20 bases between. The CDR3 totals 12 residues. The V gene's germline CDR1 is DFQATT and CDR2 SNEGSKA (reference sequence).

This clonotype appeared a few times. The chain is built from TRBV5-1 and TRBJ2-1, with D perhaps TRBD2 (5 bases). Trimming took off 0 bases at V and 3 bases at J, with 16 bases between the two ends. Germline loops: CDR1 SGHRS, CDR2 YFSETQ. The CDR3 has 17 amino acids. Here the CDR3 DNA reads TGCGCCAGCAGCTTGGCGGTTGAAGCGGAGAACTACAATGAGCAGTTCTTC. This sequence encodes CASSLAVEAENYNEQFF.

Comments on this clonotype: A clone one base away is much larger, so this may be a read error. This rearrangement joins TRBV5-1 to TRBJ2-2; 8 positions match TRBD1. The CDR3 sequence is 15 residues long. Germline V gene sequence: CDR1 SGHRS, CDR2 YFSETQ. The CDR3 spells CDSSSGGLDTGELFF. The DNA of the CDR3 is TGCGACAGCAGCTCAGGGGGCTTGGACACCGGGGAGCTGTTTTTT.

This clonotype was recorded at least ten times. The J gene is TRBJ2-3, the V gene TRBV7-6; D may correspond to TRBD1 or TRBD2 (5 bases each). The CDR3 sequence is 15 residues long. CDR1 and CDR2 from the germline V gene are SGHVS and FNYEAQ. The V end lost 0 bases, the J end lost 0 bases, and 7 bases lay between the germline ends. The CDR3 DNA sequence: TGTGCCAGCAGCTTAGCGGGGGTCAGCACAGATACGCAGTATTTT. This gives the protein CASSLAGVSTDTQYF.

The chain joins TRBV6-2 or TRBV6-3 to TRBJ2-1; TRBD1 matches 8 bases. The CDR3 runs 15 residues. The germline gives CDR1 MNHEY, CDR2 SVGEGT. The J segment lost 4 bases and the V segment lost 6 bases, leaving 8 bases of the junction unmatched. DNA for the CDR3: TGTGCCAGCAGCCCCGACAGGGGAGGATACAATGAGCAGTTCTTC. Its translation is CASSPDRGGYNEQFF.

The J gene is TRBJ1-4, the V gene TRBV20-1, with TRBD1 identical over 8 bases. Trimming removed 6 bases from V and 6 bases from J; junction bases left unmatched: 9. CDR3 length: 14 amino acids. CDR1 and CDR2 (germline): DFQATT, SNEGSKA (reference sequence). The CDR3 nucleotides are TGCAGTGCGGTTAAACAGGGGGGGGATGAAAAACTGTTTTTT. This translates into CSAVKQGGDEKLFF.

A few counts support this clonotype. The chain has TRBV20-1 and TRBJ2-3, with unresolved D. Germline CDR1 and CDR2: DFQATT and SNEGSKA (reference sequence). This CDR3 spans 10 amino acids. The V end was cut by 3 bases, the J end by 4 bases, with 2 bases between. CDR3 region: CSASSDTQYF. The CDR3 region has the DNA TGCAGTGCTAGCTCAGATACGCAGTATTTT.

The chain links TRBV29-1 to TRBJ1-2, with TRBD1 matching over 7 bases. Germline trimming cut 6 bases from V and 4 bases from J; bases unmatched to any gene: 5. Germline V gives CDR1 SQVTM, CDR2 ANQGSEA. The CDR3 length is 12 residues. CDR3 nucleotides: TGCAGCGTGGGGGACAGACCCTATGGCTACACCTTC. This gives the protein CSVGDRPYGYTF.

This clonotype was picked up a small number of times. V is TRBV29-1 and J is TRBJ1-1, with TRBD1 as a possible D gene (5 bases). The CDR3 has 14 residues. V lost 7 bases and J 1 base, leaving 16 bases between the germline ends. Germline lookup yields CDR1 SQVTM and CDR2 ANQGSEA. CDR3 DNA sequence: TGCAGCGGGAGGTTAAGGCAGGGGAACACTGAAGCTTTCTTT. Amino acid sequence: CSGRLRQGNTEAFF.

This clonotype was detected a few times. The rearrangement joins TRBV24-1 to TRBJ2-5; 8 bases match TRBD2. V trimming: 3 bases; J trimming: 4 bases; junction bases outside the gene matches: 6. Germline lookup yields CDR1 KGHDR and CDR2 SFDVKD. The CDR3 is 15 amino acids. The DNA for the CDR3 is TGTGCCACCAGTGATGTAGCGGGAATGGTAGAGACCCAGTACTTC. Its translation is CATSDVAGMVETQYF.

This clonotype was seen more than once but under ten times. The CDR3 coding sequence is TGTGCCAGCAGGGGGACCGGGACAGGGTACCACGAGCAGTACTTC. Amino acids: CASRGTGTGYHEQYF. V gene TRBV12-3 or TRBV12-4 combines with J gene TRBJ2-7, with 9 positions matching TRBD1. Germline trimming cut 6 bases from V and 5 bases from J; bases unmatched to any gene: 11. This CDR3 is built from 15 residues.

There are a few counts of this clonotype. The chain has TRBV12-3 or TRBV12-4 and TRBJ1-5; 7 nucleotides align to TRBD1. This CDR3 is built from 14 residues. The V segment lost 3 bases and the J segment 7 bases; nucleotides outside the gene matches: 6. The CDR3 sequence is CASSLRQGEQPQHF. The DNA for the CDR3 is TGTGCCAGCAGTTTGAGACAGGGCGAGCAGCCCCAGCATTTT.

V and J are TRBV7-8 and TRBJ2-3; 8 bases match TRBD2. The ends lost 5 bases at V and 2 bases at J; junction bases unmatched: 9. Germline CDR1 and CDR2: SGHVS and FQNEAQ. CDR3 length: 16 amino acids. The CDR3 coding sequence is TGTGCCAGCAGCCCGCCGGGGCGGGAGGTCACAGATACGCAGTATTTT. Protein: CASSPPGREVTDTQYF.

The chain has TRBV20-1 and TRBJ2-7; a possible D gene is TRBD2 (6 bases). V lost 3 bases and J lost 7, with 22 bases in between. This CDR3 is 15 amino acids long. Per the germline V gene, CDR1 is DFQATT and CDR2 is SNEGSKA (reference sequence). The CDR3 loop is CSARARVAGSGEQYF. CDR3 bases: TGCAGTGCTAGGGCCCGGGTGGCGGGATCGGGGGAGCAGTACTTC.

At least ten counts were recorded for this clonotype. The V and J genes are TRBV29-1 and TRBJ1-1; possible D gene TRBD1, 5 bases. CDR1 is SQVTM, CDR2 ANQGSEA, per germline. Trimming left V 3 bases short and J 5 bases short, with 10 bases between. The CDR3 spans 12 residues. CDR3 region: CSVEGQGTEAFF. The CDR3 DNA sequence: TGCAGCGTTGAGGGGCAGGGAACTGAAGCTTTCTTT. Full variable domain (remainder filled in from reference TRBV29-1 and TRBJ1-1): SAVISQKPSRDICQRGTSLTIQCQVDSQVTMMFWYRQQPGQSLTLIATANQGSEATYESGFVIDKFPISRPNLTFSTLTVSNMSPEDSSIYLCSVEGQGTEAFFGQGTRLTVV.

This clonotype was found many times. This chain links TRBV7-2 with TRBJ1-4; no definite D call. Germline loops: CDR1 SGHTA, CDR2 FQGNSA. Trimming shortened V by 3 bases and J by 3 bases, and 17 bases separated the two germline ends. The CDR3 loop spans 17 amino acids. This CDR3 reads CASSLLPFAGANEKLFF. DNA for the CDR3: TGTGCCAGCAGCTTGCTCCCATTTGCCGGGGCTAATGAAAAACTGTTTTTT.

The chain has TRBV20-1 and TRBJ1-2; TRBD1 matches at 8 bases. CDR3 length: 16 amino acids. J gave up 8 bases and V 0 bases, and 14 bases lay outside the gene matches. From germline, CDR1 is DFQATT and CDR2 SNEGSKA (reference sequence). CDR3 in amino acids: CSAREETGVLGGGYTF. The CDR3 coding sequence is TGCAGTGCTAGAGAGGAGACAGGGGTCCTAGGGGGAGGCTACACCTTC.

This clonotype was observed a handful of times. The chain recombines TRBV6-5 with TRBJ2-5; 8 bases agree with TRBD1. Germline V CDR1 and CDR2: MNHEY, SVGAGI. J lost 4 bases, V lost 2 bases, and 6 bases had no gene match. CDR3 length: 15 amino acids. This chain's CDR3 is CASSYETGVGETQYF. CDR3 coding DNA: TGTGCCAGCAGTTACGAGACAGGGGTGGGAGAGACCCAGTACTTC.

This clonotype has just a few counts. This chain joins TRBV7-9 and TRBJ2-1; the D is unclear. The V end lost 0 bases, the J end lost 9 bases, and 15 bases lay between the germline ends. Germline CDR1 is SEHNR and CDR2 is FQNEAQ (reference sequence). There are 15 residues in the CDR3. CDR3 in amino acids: CASSLAGHETGEQFF. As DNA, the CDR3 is TGTGCCAGCAGCTTAGCAGGTCACGAAACTGGTGAGCAGTTCTTC.

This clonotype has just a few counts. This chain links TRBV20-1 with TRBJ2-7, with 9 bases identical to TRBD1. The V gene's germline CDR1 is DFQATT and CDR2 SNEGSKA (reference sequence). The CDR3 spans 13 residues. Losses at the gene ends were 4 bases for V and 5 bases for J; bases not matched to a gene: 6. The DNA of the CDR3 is TGCAGTGCTAATGGACAGGGGTTGGACGAGCAGTACTTC. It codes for CSANGQGLDEQYF.